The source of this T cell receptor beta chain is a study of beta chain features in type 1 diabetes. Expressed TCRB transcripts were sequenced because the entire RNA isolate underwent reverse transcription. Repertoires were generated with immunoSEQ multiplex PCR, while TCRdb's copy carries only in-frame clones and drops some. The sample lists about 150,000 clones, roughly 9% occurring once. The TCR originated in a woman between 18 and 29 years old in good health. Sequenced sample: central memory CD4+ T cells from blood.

This chain's CDR3 is CASSEVGRGKGNSPLHF. The CDR3 DNA sequence: TGTGCCAGCAGTGAAGTCGGCAGGGGAAAAGGTAATTCACCCCTCCACTTT. This sequence joins TRBV25-1 and TRBJ1-6, with D perhaps matching TRBD1 (6 bases). V gave up 2 bases and J gave up 6 bases, with 17 bases separating them. Germline V gives CDR1 MGHDK, CDR2 SYGVNS. The CDR3 runs to 17 residues.